Given below is one TCR beta chain in context. This record comes from a study of blood T cell repertoires in COVID-19. Study background: COVID-19 samples from acute and convalescent phases originated in the United States, Italy and Spain. PBMCs, B-cell-depleted T cells, or T cells provided the cDNA or gDNA that made up the material.

Measured with immunoSEQ multiplex PCR; TCRdb has only the in-frame clones, and not every one. The sample records around 290,000 clones, more than 75% being singletons. Sequencing was done on a sample of PBMCs or T cells enriched from blood (not recorded which). The receptor comes from a woman between 18 and 29 years old who had recovered from COVID-19.

For the CDR3, the DNA is TGTGCCACCAGCAGAATTCGGGGAGGGGAAAAACTGTTTTTT. Its translation: CATSRIRGGEKLFF. The chain employs TRBV15 and TRBJ1-4; D not certain. The CDR3 covers 14 residues. Germline-derived CDR1 and CDR2 are LNHNV and YYDKDF (reference sequence). Between the trimmed V and J ends, which lost 2 bases and 8 bases, there was a span of 12 bases.